These 17 T cell receptor beta chains originate from one sample sequenced in a study of blood T cell repertoires in COVID-19 (dated by TCRdb to 2019 to 2021). Libraries were made using the immunoSEQ multiplex PCR assay. TCRdb's version of the immuneACCESS table is confined to in-frame rearrangements and falls short of the full clone set. An unresolved V gene accounts for under half of the shortfall where checked; the remainder is of unknown origin. The table for this sample lists around 350,000 clones; roughly 86% of them were counted only once. The top ten clones comprise 3% of the sample. The sample taken for sequencing was peripheral blood. These receptors all stem from a human donor in a cohort sampled during active COVID-19.

This sequence joins TRBV19 and TRBJ1-1; 12 bases map to TRBD1. V gave up 7 bases and J gave up 4 bases; unmatched junction bases: 4. This CDR3 comprises 14 residues. Germline-derived CDR1 and CDR2 are LNHDA and SQIVND (reference sequence). CDR3 sequence: CASIGTGGSTEAFF. The CDR3 DNA is TGTGCCAGTATAGGGACAGGGGGCAGCACTGAAGCTTTCTTT.

A single count supports this clone. The chain carries TRBV28 and TRBJ2-3; 9 nucleotides match TRBD2. Germline V CDR1 and CDR2: MDHEN, SYDVKM. V shed 6 bases and J 11 bases; nucleotides not matched to a gene: 9. The CDR3 contains 13 residues. This CDR3 reads CASSQKRAGGQYF. In DNA, the CDR3 is TGTGCCAGCAGCCAAAAAAGAGCGGGAGGGCAGTATTTT.

In the case of this clone: One junction end does not reproduce the germline sequence, and a read error may be involved. The J gene is TRBJ1-1, the V gene TRBV27; D uncertain. Germline CDR1 and CDR2: MNHEY and SMNVEV (reference sequence). This CDR3 is 11 amino acids long. CDR3 sequence: CASSGPLRIVF. CDR3 nucleotides: TGTGCCAGCAGTGGCCCCCTCCGTATTGTGTTT.

The chain couples TRBV5-1 to TRBJ2-3; D might be TRBD1 (5 bases). Germline V gene lookup returns CDR1 SGHRS and CDR2 YFSETQ. V was clipped by 2 bases and J by 2 bases, with 15 bases between them. This CDR3 is 16 amino acids long. The CDR3 spells CASSLGALRVTDTQYF. The CDR3 DNA reads TGCGCCAGCAGCTTAGGGGCCCTACGGGTCACAGATACGCAGTATTTT.

In nucleotides, the CDR3 is TGTGCCAGTAGTATAGTATTCGGGAGCTCCTACAATGAGCAGTTCTTC. Residues: CASSIVFGSSYNEQFF. The J gene is TRBJ2-1, the V gene TRBV19; weak D call: TRBD2 (6 bases). The germline gives CDR1 LNHDA, CDR2 SQIVND (reference sequence). This CDR3 is 16 amino acids long. The ends were cut back, 1 base at V and 0 bases at J, with 10 bases in the middle.

The chain employs TRBV24-1 and TRBJ1-5; 9 bases map to TRBD1. The CDR3 is made up of 16 amino acids. After removal of 3 bases from V and 2 bases from J, the junction contained 4 bases not matched to a gene. From germline, CDR1 is KGHDR and CDR2 SFDVKD. The CDR3: CATSDRDREGNQPQHF. In nucleotides, the CDR3 is TGTGCCACCAGTGATAGGGACAGGGAAGGCAATCAGCCCCAGCATTTT.

V and J are TRBV28 and TRBJ1-3; D uncertain. CDR3 length: 16 amino acids. V lost 3 bases and J lost 3, with 15 bases in between. The germline gives CDR1 MDHEN, CDR2 SYDVKM. DNA of the CDR3: TGTGCCAGCAGTTTTTCGTCGCGGGGTGGTGGAAACACCATATATTTT. Its translation: CASSFSSRGGGNTIYF.

The chain carries TRBV27 and TRBJ1-2, with TRBD1 identical over 7 bases. J gave up 8 bases and V 5 bases, and 11 bases lay outside the gene matches. The CDR3 has 14 residues. CDR1 and CDR2 from the germline V gene are MNHEY and SMNVEV (reference sequence). The CDR3 here is CASSPLTGPEGYTF. The DNA of the CDR3 is TGTGCCAGCAGTCCGCTGACAGGGCCGGAAGGCTACACCTTC.

The V gene is TRBV11-2, the J gene TRBJ1-3; TRBD1 is a possible D gene (5 bases). Between the trimmed V and J ends, which lost 4 bases and 4 bases, there was a span of 14 bases. Germline-derived CDR1 and CDR2 are SGHAT and FQNNGV. CDR3 length: 15 residues. The CDR3 reads CASSSLQGWGNTIYF. The CDR3 nucleotides are TGTGCCAGCAGCTCCCTGCAGGGTTGGGGAAACACCATATATTTT.

J is TRBJ1-1 and V is TRBV5-1, with D unresolved. V was trimmed by 0 bases and J by 5 bases, leaving 8 bases between them. Germline V gene sequence: CDR1 SGHRS, CDR2 YFSETQ. The CDR3 totals 13 residues. The chain's CDR3 is CASSLVGRTEAFF. CDR3 sequence (DNA): TGCGCCAGCAGCTTGGTAGGGAGGACTGAAGCTTTCTTT.

Remarks on this clone: Other DNA sequences within the sample encode an identical CDR3. The V call is TRBV19, the J call TRBJ2-7; weak D call: TRBD1 (5 bases). The CDR3 sequence is 13 residues long. Trimming cost V 5 bases and J 4 bases, with 12 bases left between them. Germline CDR1 is LNHDA and CDR2 is SQIVND (reference sequence). The DNA of the CDR3 is TGTGCCAGTAGTGAGCAGGGTGCATACGAGCAGTACTTC. As protein: CASSEQGAYEQYF.

The J gene is TRBJ1-1, the V gene TRBV28; TRBD1 might be the D (6 bases). The CDR3 runs to 17 residues. Looked up from germline, CDR1 is MDHEN and CDR2 is SYDVKM. V shed 2 bases and J shed 7 bases, with 23 bases lying between them. CDR3 sequence reads: CASSLVEGIQGRGEAFF. The CDR3 DNA sequence: TGTGCCAGCAGTTTAGTGGAAGGAATTCAGGGGCGAGGTGAAGCTTTCTTT.

V usage is TRBV2 and J usage is TRBJ1-5, with D maybe TRBD1 (6 bases). The ends were cut back, 6 bases at V and 0 bases at J, with 27 bases in the middle. CDR1 SNHLY and CDR2 FYNNEI come from the germline V gene. The CDR3 runs 20 residues. CDR3 sequence (DNA): TGTGCCAGCAGCAAATACGACAGGCGTTGGGACGGTTATAGCAATCAGCCCCAGCATTTT. Amino acids: CASSKYDRRWDGYSNQPQHF.

V gene TRBV5-1 combines with J gene TRBJ2-3, with 16 bases matching TRBD2. CDR3 length: 19 residues. The germline gives CDR1 SGHRS, CDR2 YFSETQ. The V gene end was trimmed by 4 bases and the J gene end by 6 bases; junction bases not matched to a gene: 14. The CDR3 spells CASSGTGTSGGAGSDTQYF. The DNA for the CDR3 is TGCGCCAGCAGCGGAACCGGGACTAGCGGGGGGGCCGGTAGTGATACGCAGTATTTT.

The genes are TRBV10-1 and TRBJ2-1; 7 nucleotides line up with TRBD1. The CDR3 loop spans 13 amino acids. In germline, CDR1 is WNHNN, CDR2 SYGVQD (reference sequence). V trimming: 8 bases; J trimming: 9 bases; junction bases outside the gene matches: 10. DNA for the CDR3: TGCGCCAGCGCACGGGACAGCCAAGGTGAGCAGTTCTTC. Residues: CASARDSQGEQFF.

The gene calls are TRBV5-1 and TRBJ2-4; 7 bases are shared with TRBD2. V dropped 4 bases and J dropped 0; count of bases not matched to a gene: 16. Germline lookup yields CDR1 SGHRS and CDR2 YFSETQ. The CDR3 spans 19 residues. CDR3 sequence (DNA): TGCGCCAGCAGCCCCTCCTCGGGGGAGGGTCCCCTAGCCAAAAACATTCAGTACTTC. Translating it yields CASSPSSGEGPLAKNIQYF.

The chain couples TRBV15 to TRBJ2-1; D may be TRBD2 (6 bases). Trimming removed 1 base from V and 10 bases from J, with 11 bases in between. This CDR3 comprises 13 residues. CDR1 is LNHNV, CDR2 YYDKDF, per germline (reference sequence). The CDR3 region has the DNA TGTGCCACCAGCAGAGCCCGGGGGAGGGAGCAGTTCTTC. Encoded protein: CATSRARGREQFF.